This is a list of T cell receptor beta chains from one sample in a study of neoadjuvant nivolumab and ipilimumab in lung cancer. Measured with immunoSEQ multiplex PCR; TCRdb has only the in-frame clones, and not every one. The sample shows some 26,000 clones, approximately 78% of them seen only once. The starting material was tumor tissue, obtained after neoadjuvant nivolumab, alone or with ipilimumab, at or shortly before surgery. The source of these receptors is an adult with non-small cell lung cancer. The CDR3 runs from the conserved cysteine through the conserved F or W. D genes are given only for firm matches. Clone size is given for some rows only: seen once, a few or many times, or a class if the clone is expanded.

d_gene,v_gene,abundance,j_gene,CDR3nt,CDR3aa
NA,TRBV6-6,NA,TRBJ2-3,TGTGCCAGCAGTTACGACGGTATGGGTACGCAGTATTTT,CASSYDGMGTQYF
NA,TRBV11-3,NA,TRBJ2-2,TGTGCCAGCAGCCTACCCCGTGGAGGCACAACGAACACCGGGGAGCTGTTTTTT,CASSLPRGGTTNTGELFF
NA,TRBV2,NA,TRBJ2-1,TGTGCCACGGCAAAGGAGCGGAACAATGAGCAGTTCTTC,CATAKERNNEQFF
TRBD2,TRBV29-1,NA,TRBJ2-7,TGCAGCGTTGAATGGCTAGCGGGAGCCCACGAGCAGTACTTC,CSVEWLAGAHEQYF
NA,TRBV4-2,few,TRBJ2-1,TGTGCCAGCAGCCAAGATCTAGGGGCAAGCTCCTACAATGAGCAGTTCTTC,CASSQDLGASSYNEQFF
TRBD2,TRBV29-1,NA,TRBJ2-7,TGCAGCGTGGGACTAGCGGGCTACGAGCAGTACTTC,CSVGLAGYEQYF
NA,TRBV10-3,NA,TRBJ2-3,TGTGCCATCAGTGATTCGCGGCAGCAATCTCGGGATACGCAGTATTTT,CAISDSRQQSRDTQYF
TRBD2,TRBV5-1,NA,TRBJ2-1,TGCGCCAGCAGTTACGGGAGGGAGGTCAATGAGCAGTTCTTC,CASSYGREVNEQFF
TRBD2,TRBV5-1,NA,TRBJ2-7,TGCGCCAGCAGCGGGGGGGATTTAACGGTCTACGAGCAGTACTTC,CASSGGDLTVYEQYF
TRBD2,TRBV11-2,NA,TRBJ2-7,TGTGCCAGCAGCTACGGGAGGTCCTACGAGCAGTACTTC,CASSYGRSYEQYF
TRBD1,TRBV19,few,TRBJ1-4,TGTGCCAGTAGTATCCGTGGACAGGGTGAAGAAAAACTGTTTTTT,CASSIRGQGEEKLFF
NA,TRBV7-1,NA,TRBJ1-5,TGTGCCAGCAGCTTACATAGCAATCAGCCCCAGCATTTT,CASSLHSNQPQHF
NA,TRBV7-9,NA,TRBJ1-1,TGTGCCAGCAGCCCGTCGGCCCCGAACACTGAAGCTTTCTTT,CASSPSAPNTEAFF
NA,TRBV11-3,NA,TRBJ1-2,TGTGCCAGCAGCCCCCGACCCTTGGAGGGCTACACCTTC,CASSPRPLEGYTF